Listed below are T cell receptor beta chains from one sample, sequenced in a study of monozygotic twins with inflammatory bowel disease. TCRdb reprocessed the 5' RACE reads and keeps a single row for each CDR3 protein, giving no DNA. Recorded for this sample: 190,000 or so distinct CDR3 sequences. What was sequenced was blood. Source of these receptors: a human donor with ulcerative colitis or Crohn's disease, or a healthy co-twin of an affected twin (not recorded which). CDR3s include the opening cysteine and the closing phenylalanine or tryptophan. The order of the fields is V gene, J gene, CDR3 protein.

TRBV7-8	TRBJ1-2	CASSLLRGADGYTF
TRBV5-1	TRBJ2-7	CASSSGSGIEQYF
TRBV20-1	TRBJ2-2	CSARETNTGELFF
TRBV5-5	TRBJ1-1	CASSLDMNTETFF
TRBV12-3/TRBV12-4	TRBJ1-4	CASSFGEKLFF
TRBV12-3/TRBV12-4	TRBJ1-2	CASSALRVAALNYGYTF
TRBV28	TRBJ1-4	CASSLGEAPEKLFF
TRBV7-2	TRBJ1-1	CASSLERGWNTEAFF
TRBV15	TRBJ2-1	CATSRDWWGEQFF
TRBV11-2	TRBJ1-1	CASSLEGRSYTEAFF
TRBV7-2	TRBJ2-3	CASSLAEPRTGVDTQYF
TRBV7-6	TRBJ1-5	CASSLAPDGTGHNSNQPQHF
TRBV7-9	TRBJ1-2	CASTSPLQDRTYGYTF
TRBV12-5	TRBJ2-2	CASGLLTPGQIYTGELFF
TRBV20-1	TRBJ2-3	CSASPLAGGPDTQYF
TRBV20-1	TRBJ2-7	CSARGRVGFGEQYF
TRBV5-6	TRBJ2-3	CASSEQGLEADTQYF
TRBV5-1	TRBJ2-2	CASSLGGATGELFF
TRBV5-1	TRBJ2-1	CASNKLAGSYNEQFF
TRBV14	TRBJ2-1	CASSLSLSYNEQFF
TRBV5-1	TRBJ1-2	CASRGAKSEWDYGYTF
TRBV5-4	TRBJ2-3	CASSYGLAGGRADTQYF
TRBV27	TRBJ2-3	CASNLAGGPDTQYF
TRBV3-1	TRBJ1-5	CASSQGTLGYQPQHF
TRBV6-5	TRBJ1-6	CASSYSFQVYSPLHF
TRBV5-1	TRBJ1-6	CASSLGDVKPLHF
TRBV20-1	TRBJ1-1	CSARGSDRGGNTEAFF
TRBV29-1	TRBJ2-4	CSGIVGQAGAKNIQYF
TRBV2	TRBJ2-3	CASRLKRNTDTQYF
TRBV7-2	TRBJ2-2	CASSSRTGRTGELFF
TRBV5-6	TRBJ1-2	CASSLYSATGGYTF
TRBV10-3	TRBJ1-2	CAISEATGGYGYTF